This paragraph covers one T cell receptor (beta chain) sequence. There are a few counts of this clone. This receptor's antigen is unknown. The sample holds no much larger clone one base away, and base qualities are not on file. Sequencing of TCR beta CDR3 regions was performed at survey depth on the immunoSEQ platform. The QIAamp DNA micro kit was used to extract genomic DNA from every cultured and uncultured CD8+ T cell population. Processing in the source paper ran as follows. Samples with under 5,000 productive reads were excluded, and this exclusion removed about 7% of the roughly 80 HIV peptide-stimulated cultures. A MANAFEST web app trimmed sequences to CDR3 and removed nonproductive sequences, CDR3s under 5 amino acids, and those not starting C or ending F/W. To count as antigen-specific, a clonotype had to be expanded in at least 2 of 3 replicates compared with the no-peptide control at FDR 0.01, and only within one epitope family. A frequency at least fivefold higher than in wells stimulated with peptides from other epitope families was additionally required for specific clonotypes. The clones in this table, taken by TCRdb from immuneACCESS, are in-frame only. Not every clone is retained; where verified, under half of the shortfall comes from an unresolved V gene, and the cause of the rest is unknown. V and J calls and clone size come straight from that table; D and trimming were deduced from the DNA. The sample table records 6,000 to 7,000 clones; approximately 70% of these occur just once. The top ten hold over 40% of the sample.

This sample is part of a study of CD8 T cell repertoires and HIV-1 epitope variants (TCRdb year 2020). For context, the study as a whole: In separate culture wells, T cells were stimulated with each of twenty-five peptides that represented autologous and known Gag and Nef epitope variants. A CMV, EBV and flu peptide pool, the Ebola AY9 epitope as negative control, and a no-peptide well were included as control conditions. Three Gag epitope families and Nef HW9 and YT9 were included among the tested epitopes. T cells were enriched using the EasySep Human T Cell Enrichment Kit and then co-cultured with an equal number of autologous T cell-negative cells acting as antigen-presenting cells. The cultures were grown for 10 days in IMDM with gentamicin, and half of the media was changed on days 3 and 7 with IL-2, IL-7 and IL-15 added. A 1M T cell aliquot was kept as an uncultured baseline condition, separate from the roughly 87 T cell cultures. Running each culture condition in triplicate, except for one peptide done in duplicate, gave a total of about 80 T cell cultures. Points the paper makes about the study in general: Five or six clonotypes recognized the Nef KF9 family and one clonotype recognized the HW9 family, while no responses to the TAALDMSHF plasma variant were seen. The assay could identify only TCR beta chains and pointed to proliferation in response to antigen, not to T cell function or cytokine profile. Some ten antigen-specific TCR beta clonotypes were identified, and roughly six of them appeared cross-reactive for autologous or known escape epitope variants.

Counted from cysteine to phenylalanine, this CDR3 has 16 amino acids. Kept here is only the CDR3 DNA, which spans 48 bases and is read in frame from base 1. V is pruned by 4 bases and J by 5 bases, leaving 12 bases of the junction without a gene match. CDR1 and CDR2 were assigned from the germline V gene as SGDLS and YYNGEE. The EasySep Human CD8+ T Cell Enrichment Kit was used on day 10 to isolate CD8+ T cells from every culture. Sequenced input: cultured CD8+ T cells derived from PBMCs. The chain uses TRBV9 and TRBJ2-3; 8 nucleotides in the junction match TRBD2. This clonotype was sampled from a male donor with HIV. The CDR3 is CASSPLAGPVGDTQYF. The nucleotide sequence reads TGTGCCAGCAGCCCTTTAGCGGGGCCTGTCGGAGATACGCAGTATTTT.